This paragraph reports one TCR beta chain. The data stem from a study of blood T cell repertoires in COVID-19. Background on the study: T cells, B-cell-depleted T cells, or PBMCs provided the cDNA or gDNA that served as material.

Original methodology: The authors estimated nucleated cell counts from reference gene primer amplification. Profiling relied on immunoSEQ multiplex PCR, and the TCRdb table lists in-frame clones only, not all of them. V, J and clone size were drawn from that table, and D and trimming were deduced from the DNA. The sample gives 50,000 to 70,000 clones, roughly 86% of which show up once; approximately 6.6% is in the top ten. The CDR3 is 14 residues long. CDR1 and CDR2 (germline): KGHDR, SFDVKD. V dropped 6 bases and J dropped 2 bases, with 7 bases sitting between them. The receptor comes from a man aged 45-60 years with active COVID-19. Sequenced input: peripheral blood. The rearrangement uses TRBV24-1 and TRBJ2-6; possibly TRBD1 for D (6 bases). The CDR3 DNA follows: TGTGCCACCAGTTCAGGGGCTGGGGCCAACGTCCTGACTTTC. It translates to CATSSGAGANVLTF.